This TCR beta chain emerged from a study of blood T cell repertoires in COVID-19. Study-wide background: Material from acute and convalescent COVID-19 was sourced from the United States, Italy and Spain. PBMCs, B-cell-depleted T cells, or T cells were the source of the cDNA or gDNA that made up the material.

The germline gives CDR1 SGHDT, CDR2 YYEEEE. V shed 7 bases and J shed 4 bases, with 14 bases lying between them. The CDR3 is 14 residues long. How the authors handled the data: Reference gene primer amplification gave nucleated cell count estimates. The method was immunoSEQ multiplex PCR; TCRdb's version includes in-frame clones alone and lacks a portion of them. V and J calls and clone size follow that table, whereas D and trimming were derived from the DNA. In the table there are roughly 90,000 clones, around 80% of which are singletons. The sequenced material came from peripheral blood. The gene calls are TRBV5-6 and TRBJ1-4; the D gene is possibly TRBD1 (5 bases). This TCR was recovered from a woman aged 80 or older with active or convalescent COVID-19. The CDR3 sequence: CASQDRGSNEKLFF. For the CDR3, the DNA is TGTGCCAGCCAGGATCGGGGGAGTAATGAAAAACTGTTTTTT.